Following are 26 T cell receptor beta chains from one sample sequenced in a study of T-cell memory formation after mild COVID-19. TCRdb re-derived calls from the 5' RACE reads in MiXCR, one entry per CDR3 protein. The repertoire has 85,000 to 120,000 distinct CDR3 sequences, more than 15% of them found once; the top ten carry 25% to 30%. Sequenced input: PBMCs or a T cell subset sorted from them (not recorded which). Every receptor here comes from an adult woman who had mild COVID-19 (a few samples of this study predate the infection). Cell type and time point are not known.

A remark on this clonotype: With a much larger clone just one base away, this may be a read error. The J gene is TRBJ2-7, the V gene TRBV15, with TRBD2 identical over 7 bases. Germline CDR1 LNHNV, CDR2 YYDKDF (reference sequence). This CDR3 is 15 amino acids long. V trimming: 2 bases; J trimming: 2 bases; junction bases outside the gene matches: 6. CDR3 bases: TGTGCCACCAGCAGATCTACGGGGGGAACCTACGAGCAGTACTTC. This sequence encodes CATSRSTGGTYEQYF.

This rearrangement joins TRBV5-1 to TRBJ1-2, with 9 bases fitting TRBD1. Germline CDR1 is SGHRS and CDR2 is YFSETQ. Germline trimming cut 5 bases from V and 7 bases from J; bases unmatched to any gene: 9. The length of the CDR3 is 14 residues. The CDR3: CASSAGTGMGGYTF. CDR3 nucleotide sequence: TGCGCCAGCAGTGCCGGGACAGGGATGGGTGGCTACACCTTC.

V is TRBV20-1 and J is TRBJ2-7; D uncertain. The CDR3 extends over 14 amino acids. Trimming removed 2 bases from V and 4 bases from J, with 15 bases in between. Germline V gives CDR1 DFQATT, CDR2 SNEGSKA (reference sequence). CDR3 DNA sequence: TGCAGTGCTAGAAGTCTTAGCTTGGGGTACGAGCAGTACTTC. Residues: CSARSLSLGYEQYF.

This clonotype was detected a few times. The gene calls are TRBV21-1 and TRBJ2-4. TRBV21-1 is a recognized pseudogene. There are 15 residues in the CDR3. The CDR3 loop reads CASSKRLIAKNIQYF. CDR3 nucleotide sequence: TGTGCCAGCAGCAAAAGATTAATAGCCAAAAACATTCAGTACTTC.

The CDR3 DNA sequence: TGCAGTGCTAGTGGGGCTAGTGGAGAGACCCAGTACTTC. The encoded protein is CSASGASGETQYF. The rearrangement joins TRBV20-1 to TRBJ2-5; D perhaps matches TRBD1 (5 bases). Germline CDR1 DFQATT, CDR2 SNEGSKA (reference sequence). Trimming cost V 3 bases and J 4 bases, with 12 bases left between them. The CDR3 covers 13 residues.

This clonotype was counted only a few times. The chain carries TRBV24-1 and TRBJ2-7; 9 nucleotides match TRBD1. CDR1 and CDR2 from the germline V gene are KGHDR and SFDVKD. V lost 4 bases, J lost 0 bases, and 6 bases stayed unmatched. The length of the CDR3 is 16 residues. The CDR3 region has the DNA TGTGCCACCAGTGACCAAGGGACAGGGAACTCCTACGAGCAGTACTTC. It translates to CATSDQGTGNSYEQYF.

A few counts support this clonotype. CDR3 loop: CASSQVSGTGELFF. The CDR3, as DNA: TGTGCCAGCAGCCAAGTCTCAGGGACCGGGGAGCTGTTTTTT. The rearrangement links TRBV14 to TRBJ2-2; D is possibly TRBD1 (5 bases). The CDR3 extends over 14 amino acids. V was cut by 1 base and J by 5 bases, with 8 bases left in between. Germline values: CDR1 SGHDN, CDR2 FVKESK.

The chain joins TRBV6-5 to TRBJ1-2; D ambiguous. V lost 2 bases to trimming and J lost 4 bases, with 8 bases between them. Germline V gene data show CDR1 as MNHEY and CDR2 as SVGAGI. The CDR3 spans 13 residues. Here the CDR3 DNA reads TGTGCCAGCAGTTACGGTTCGATCTATGGCTACACCTTC. Its translation is CASSYGSIYGYTF.

This clonotype has just a few counts. The chain uses TRBV7-9 and TRBJ2-7; TRBD1 matches 7 bases. CDR1 and CDR2 (germline): SEHNR, FQNEAQ (reference sequence). The CDR3 totals 15 residues. V was clipped by 5 bases and J by 0 bases; unmatched bases: 7. CDR3 sequence reads: CASSLGTDLSYEQYF. CDR3 coding DNA: TGTGCCAGCAGCCTCGGGACAGACCTCTCCTACGAGCAGTACTTC.

This rearrangement joins TRBV4-2 to TRBJ2-7; 11 bases align to TRBD2. Looked up from germline, CDR1 is LGHNA and CDR2 is YNFKEQ. J lost 2 bases, V lost 1 base, and 1 base had no gene match. This CDR3 contains 15 residues. DNA of the CDR3: TGTGCCAGCAGCCAAGGACTAGCGGGAACCTACGAGCAGTACTTC. It translates to CASSQGLAGTYEQYF.

This clonotype has a handful of counts. This rearrangement joins TRBV7-9 to TRBJ1-2; D is unclear. The CDR3 loop spans 10 amino acids. Germline V lookup: CDR1 SEHNR, CDR2 FQNEAQ (reference sequence). The V end lost 5 bases, the J end lost 6 bases, and 4 bases lay between the germline ends. The CDR3 here is CASSLNGYTF. CDR3 sequence (DNA): TGTGCCAGCAGCCTTAATGGCTACACCTTC.

This clonotype has only a few counts. CDR3 coding DNA: TGTGCCAGCAGCTCCTGGACAGTCTACGAGCAGTACTTC. Encoded protein: CASSSWTVYEQYF. The chain recombines TRBV5-5 with TRBJ2-7; a possible D gene is TRBD1 (6 bases). From germline, CDR1 is SGHKS and CDR2 YYEKEE (reference sequence). Trimming took off 3 bases at V and 3 bases at J, with 10 bases between the two ends. CDR3 length equals 13 residues.

This clonotype has only a few counts. CDR3 DNA: TGTGCCAGCAGCTTGGAGCTAGCGGGGGTGGGTGAGCAGTTCTTC. This translates into CASSLELAGVGEQFF. The gene calls are TRBV5-4 and TRBJ2-1, with 10 bases that match TRBD2. The V gene end was trimmed by 0 bases and the J gene end by 9 bases; junction bases not matched to a gene: 6. CDR3 length: 15 amino acids. Germline V CDR1 and CDR2: SGHNT, YYREEE (reference sequence).

This clonotype was counted only a few times. V usage is TRBV5-4 and J usage is TRBJ2-7, with no clear D. Per the germline V gene, CDR1 is SGHNT and CDR2 is YYREEE (reference sequence). Between the trimmed V and J ends, which lost 4 bases and 4 bases, there was a span of 12 bases. The CDR3 totals 13 residues. The CDR3 region is CASSRQTDYEQYF. CDR3 sequence (DNA): TGTGCCAGCAGCCGCCAGACGGATTACGAGCAGTACTTC.

This clonotype occurred a few times. The rearrangement joins TRBV7-8 to TRBJ2-7, with 8 positions matching TRBD2. V lost 2 bases to trimming and J lost 1 base; unmatched junction nucleotides: 7. The V gene's germline CDR1 is SGHVS and CDR2 FQNEAQ. This CDR3 is built from 16 residues. The CDR3, as DNA: TGTGCCAGCAGCTTAATTCCGAGCGGGAGTTCCTACGAGCAGTACTTC. The encoded protein is CASSLIPSGSSYEQYF.

The chain recombines TRBV7-9 with TRBJ1-6; D remains ambiguous. The CDR3 is made up of 18 amino acids. The germline CDR1 and CDR2 sequences are SEHNR and FQNEAQ (reference sequence). The V end was cut by 1 base, the J end by 6 bases, with 19 bases between. For the CDR3, the DNA is TGTGCCAGCAGCTTAGGCCCCCAGGCCCCTGGCCCTAATTCACCCCTCCACTTT. The encoded protein is CASSLGPQAPGPNSPLHF.

This clonotype was counted only a few times. The chain joins TRBV13 to TRBJ2-1; D remains unclear. Germline assignment: CDR1 PRHDT and CDR2 FYEKMQ (reference sequence). This CDR3 contains 13 residues. Trimming cost V 5 bases and J 6 bases, with 11 bases left between them. The CDR3 reads CASSTIASNEQFF. In DNA form, the CDR3 reads TGTGCCAGCAGCACCATAGCCTCCAATGAGCAGTTCTTC.

This clonotype was observed a few times. This chain connects TRBV29-1 to TRBJ2-7; D call uncertain. The CDR3 totals 11 residues. Trimming pared 4 bases from V and 6 bases from J, leaving 10 bases between. Germline V lookup: CDR1 SQVTM, CDR2 ANQGSEA. CDR3 DNA sequence: TGCAGCGTTGCCTACTTGGGCGAGCAGTACTTC. Translated: CSVAYLGEQYF.

This clonotype was picked up many times. DNA for the CDR3: TGTGCCAGCAGCTGGGACGGCTACACCTTC. It yields the protein CASSWDGYTF. This rearrangement joins TRBV7-9 to TRBJ1-2; D perhaps matches TRBD1 (5 bases). CDR1 SEHNR and CDR2 FQNEAQ come from the germline V gene (reference sequence). The ends were cut back, 4 bases at V and 8 bases at J, with 5 bases in the middle. This CDR3 region has 10 residues. Full variable domain (missing parts from reference TRBV7-9 and TRBJ1-2): DTGVSQNPRHKITKRGQNVTFRCDPISEHNRLYWYRQTLGQGPEFLTYFQNEAQLEKSRLLSDRFSAERPKGSFSTLEIQRTEQGDSAMYLCASSWDGYTFGSGTRLTVV.

At least ten counts were recorded for this clonotype. CDR3 nucleotide sequence: TGCAGTGCTAAAAGACTAGCGGGAGGGCCCCACGAGCAGTACTTC. It translates to CSAKRLAGGPHEQYF. J is TRBJ2-7 and V is TRBV20-1; 14 nucleotides align to TRBD2. V lost 4 bases and J lost 5; bases outside the gene matches: 7. CDR3 length: 15 amino acids. Germline values: CDR1 DFQATT, CDR2 SNEGSKA (reference sequence).

This chain links TRBV5-5 with TRBJ2-3; 7 nucleotides align to TRBD2. The CDR3 has 18 residues. V was clipped by 4 bases and J by 0 bases; unmatched bases: 14. Germline V lookup: CDR1 SGHKS, CDR2 YYEKEE (reference sequence). CDR3 sequence (DNA): TGTGCCAGCAGCGTCCCGTCCGGGGGGAGTCCTAGCACAGATACGCAGTATTTT. Its protein is CASSVPSGGSPSTDTQYF.

This rearrangement joins TRBV10-3 to TRBJ2-5; a possible D gene is TRBD1 (5 bases). CDR1 and CDR2 (germline): ENHRY, SYGVKD. V was trimmed by 0 bases and J by 4 bases, leaving 9 bases between them. This CDR3 comprises 14 residues. The CDR3 is CAISESGRAETQYF. Written as DNA, the CDR3 is TGTGCCATCAGTGAGTCTGGCAGGGCAGAGACCCAGTACTTC.

This clonotype came up a few times. The chain uses TRBV12-3 or TRBV12-4 and TRBJ1-5, with D unresolved. V was shortened by 2 bases and J by 3 bases, with 11 bases between the two germline ends. This CDR3 is 15 amino acids long. The CDR3 region is CASSLTLYYNQPQHF. CDR3 sequence (DNA): TGTGCCAGCAGTTTAACCCTATACTACAATCAGCCCCAGCATTTT.

This chain links TRBV15 with TRBJ1-1; tentatively, D is TRBD1 (5 bases). The CDR3 is made up of 18 amino acids. V shed 0 bases and J shed 6 bases, with 23 bases lying between them. The germline gives CDR1 LNHNV, CDR2 YYDKDF (reference sequence). DNA for the CDR3: TGTGCCACCAGCAGAGATGGCGAGGGGCGCGTTTGGCCCTCTGAAGCTTTCTTT. The encoded protein is CATSRDGEGRVWPSEAFF.

The chain employs TRBV29-1 and TRBJ1-1, with D perhaps TRBD1 (5 bases). This CDR3 spans 14 amino acids. V was trimmed by 4 bases and J by 3 bases, leaving 15 bases between them. CDR1 and CDR2 (germline): SQVTM, ANQGSEA. CDR3 DNA: TGCAGCGTTGTAAGTCGGGGGTTGGACACTGAAGCTTTCTTT. Translation gives CSVVSRGLDTEAFF.

The V gene is TRBV6-6, the J gene TRBJ2-2, with 9 bases identical to TRBD2. The CDR3 contains 16 residues. Germline values: CDR1 MNHNY, CDR2 SVGAGI (reference sequence). V was clipped by 4 bases and J by 6 bases; unmatched bases: 9. The CDR3 DNA is TGTGCCAGCAGTTCTGGGACTAGCCAGAGTTCCGGGGAGCTGTTTTTT. This translates into CASSSGTSQSSGELFF.